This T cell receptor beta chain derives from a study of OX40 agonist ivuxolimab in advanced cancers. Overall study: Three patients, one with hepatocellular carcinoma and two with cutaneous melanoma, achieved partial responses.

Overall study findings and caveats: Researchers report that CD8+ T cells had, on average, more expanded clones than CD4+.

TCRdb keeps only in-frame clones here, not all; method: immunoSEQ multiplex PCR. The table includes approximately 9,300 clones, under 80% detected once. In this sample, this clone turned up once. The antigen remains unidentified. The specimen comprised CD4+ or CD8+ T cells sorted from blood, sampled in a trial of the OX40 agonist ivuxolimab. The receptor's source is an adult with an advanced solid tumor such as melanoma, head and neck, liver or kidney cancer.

This CDR3 reads CASSPPSGNGYTF. Written as DNA, the CDR3 is TGTGCCAGCAGCCCCCCCAGTGGAAATGGCTACACCTTC. The rearrangement uses TRBV5-4 and TRBJ1-2; unclear D gene. Trimming cost V 4 bases and J 6 bases, with 13 bases left between them. The CDR3 sequence is 13 residues long. Germline CDR1 SGHNT, CDR2 YYREEE (reference sequence).